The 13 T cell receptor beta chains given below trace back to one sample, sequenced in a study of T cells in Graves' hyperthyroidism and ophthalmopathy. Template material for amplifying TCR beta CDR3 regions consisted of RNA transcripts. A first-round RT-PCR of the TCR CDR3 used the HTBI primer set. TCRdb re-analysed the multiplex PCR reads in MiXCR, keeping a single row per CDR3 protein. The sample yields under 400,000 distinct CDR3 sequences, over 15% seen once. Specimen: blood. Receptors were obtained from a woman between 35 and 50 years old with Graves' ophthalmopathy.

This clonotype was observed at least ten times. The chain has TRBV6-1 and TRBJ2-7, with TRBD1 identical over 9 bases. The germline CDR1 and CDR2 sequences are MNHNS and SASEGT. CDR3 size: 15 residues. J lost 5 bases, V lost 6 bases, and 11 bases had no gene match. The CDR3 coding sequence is TGTGCCAGCAGCGACACCGGGACAGGGATCCACGAGCAGTACTTC. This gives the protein CASSDTGTGIHEQYF.

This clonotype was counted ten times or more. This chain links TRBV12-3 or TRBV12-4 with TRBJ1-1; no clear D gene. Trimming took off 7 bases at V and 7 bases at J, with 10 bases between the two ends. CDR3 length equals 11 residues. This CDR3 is CASTRRGEAFF. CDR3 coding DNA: TGTGCCAGCACTCGCCGGGGTGAAGCTTTCTTT.

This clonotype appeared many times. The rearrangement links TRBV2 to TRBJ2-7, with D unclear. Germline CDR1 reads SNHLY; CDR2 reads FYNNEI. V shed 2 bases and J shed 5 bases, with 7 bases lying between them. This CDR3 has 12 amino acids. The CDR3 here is CASSEYVDEQYF. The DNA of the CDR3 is TGTGCCAGCAGTGAATATGTGGACGAGCAGTACTTC. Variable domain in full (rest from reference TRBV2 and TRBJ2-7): EPEVTQTPSHQVTQMGQEVILRCVPISNHLYFYWYRQILGQKVEFLVSFYNNEISEKSEIFDDQFSVERPDGSNFTLKIRSTKLEDSAMYFCASSEYVDEQYFGPGTRLTVT.

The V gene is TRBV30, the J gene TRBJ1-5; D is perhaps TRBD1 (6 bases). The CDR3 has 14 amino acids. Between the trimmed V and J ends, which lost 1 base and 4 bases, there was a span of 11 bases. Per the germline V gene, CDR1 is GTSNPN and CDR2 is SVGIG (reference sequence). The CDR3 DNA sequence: TGTGCCTGGAGTGCCGGACAGTCAAATCAGCCCCAGCATTTT. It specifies CAWSAGQSNQPQHF.

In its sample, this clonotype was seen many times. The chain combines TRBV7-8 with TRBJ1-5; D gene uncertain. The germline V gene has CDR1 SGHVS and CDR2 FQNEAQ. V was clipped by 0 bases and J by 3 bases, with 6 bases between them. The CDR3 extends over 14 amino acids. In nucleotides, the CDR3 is TGTGCCAGCAGCTTAGCTAGTTTCAATCAGCCCCAGCATTTT. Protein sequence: CASSLASFNQPQHF.

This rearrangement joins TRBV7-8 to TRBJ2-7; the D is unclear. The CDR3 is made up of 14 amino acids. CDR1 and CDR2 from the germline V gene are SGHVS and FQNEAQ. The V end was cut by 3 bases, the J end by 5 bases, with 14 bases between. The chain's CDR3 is CASSLSGYSDEQYF. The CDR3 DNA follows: TGTGCCAGCAGCTTGAGTGGGTATTCCGACGAGCAGTACTTC.

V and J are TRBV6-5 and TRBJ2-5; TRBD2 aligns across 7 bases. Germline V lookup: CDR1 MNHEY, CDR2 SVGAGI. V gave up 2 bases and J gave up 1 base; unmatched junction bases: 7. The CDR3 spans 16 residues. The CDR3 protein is CASSYQREGPQETQYF. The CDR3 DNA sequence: TGTGCCAGCAGTTACCAGCGGGAAGGCCCCCAAGAGACCCAGTACTTC.

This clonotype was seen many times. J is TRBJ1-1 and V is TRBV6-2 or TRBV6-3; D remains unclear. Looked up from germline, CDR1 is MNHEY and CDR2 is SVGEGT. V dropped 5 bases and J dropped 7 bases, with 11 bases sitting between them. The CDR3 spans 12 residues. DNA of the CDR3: TGTGCCAGCAGTCCTTATTCGAGTGAAGCTTTCTTT. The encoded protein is CASSPYSSEAFF.

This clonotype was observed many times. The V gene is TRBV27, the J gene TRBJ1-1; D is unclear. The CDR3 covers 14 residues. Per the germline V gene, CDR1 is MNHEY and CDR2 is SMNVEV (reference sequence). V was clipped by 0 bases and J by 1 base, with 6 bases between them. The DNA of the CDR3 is TGTGCCAGCAGTTTATCAGGGTGGAACACTGAAGCTTTCTTT. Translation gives CASSLSGWNTEAFF.

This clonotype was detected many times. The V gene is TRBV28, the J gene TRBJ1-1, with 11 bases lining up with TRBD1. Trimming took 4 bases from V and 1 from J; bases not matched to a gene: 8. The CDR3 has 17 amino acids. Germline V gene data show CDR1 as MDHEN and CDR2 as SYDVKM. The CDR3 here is CASSSDRGPPENTEAFF. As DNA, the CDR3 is TGTGCCAGCAGTTCGGACAGGGGGCCACCGGAGAACACTGAAGCTTTCTTT.

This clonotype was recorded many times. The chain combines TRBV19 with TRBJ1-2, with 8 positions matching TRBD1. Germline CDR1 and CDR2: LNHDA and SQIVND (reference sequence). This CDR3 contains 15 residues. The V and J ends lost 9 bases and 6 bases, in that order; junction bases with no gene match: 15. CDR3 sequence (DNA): TGTGCCAGCAACAACCCTCGACAGGGGAGGGATGGCTACACCTTC. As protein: CASNNPRQGRDGYTF.

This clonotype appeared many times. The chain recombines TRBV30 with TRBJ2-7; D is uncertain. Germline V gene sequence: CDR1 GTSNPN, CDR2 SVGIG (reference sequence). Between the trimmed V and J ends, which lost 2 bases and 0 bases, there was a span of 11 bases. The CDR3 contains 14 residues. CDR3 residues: CAWSRGSYSYEQYF. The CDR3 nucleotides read TGTGCCTGGAGTCGAGGCAGCTACTCCTACGAGCAGTACTTC.

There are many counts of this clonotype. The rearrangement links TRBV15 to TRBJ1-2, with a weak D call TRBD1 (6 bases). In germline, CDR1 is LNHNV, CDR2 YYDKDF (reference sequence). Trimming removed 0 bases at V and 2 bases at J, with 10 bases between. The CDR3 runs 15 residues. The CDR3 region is CATSRDRGGNYGYTF. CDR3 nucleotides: TGTGCCACCAGCAGAGACAGGGGTGGGAACTATGGCTACACCTTC.